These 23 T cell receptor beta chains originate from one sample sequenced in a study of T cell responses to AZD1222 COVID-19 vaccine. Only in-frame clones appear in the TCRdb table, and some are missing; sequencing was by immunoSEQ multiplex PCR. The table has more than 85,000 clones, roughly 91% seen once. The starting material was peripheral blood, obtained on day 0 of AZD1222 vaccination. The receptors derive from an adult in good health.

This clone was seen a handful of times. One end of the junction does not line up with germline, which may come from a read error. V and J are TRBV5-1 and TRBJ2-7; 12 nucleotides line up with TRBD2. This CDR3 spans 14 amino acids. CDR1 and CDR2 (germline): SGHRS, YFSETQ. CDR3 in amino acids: CASSLADASGGAEF. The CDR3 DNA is TGCGCCAGCAGCTTGGCCGATGCTAGCGGGGGGGCCGAGTTC.

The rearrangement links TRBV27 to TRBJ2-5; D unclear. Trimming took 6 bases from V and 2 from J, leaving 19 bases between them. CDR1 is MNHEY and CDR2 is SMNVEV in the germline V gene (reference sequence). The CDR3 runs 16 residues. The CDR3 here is CASSHIVVGRQETQYF. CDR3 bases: TGTGCCAGCAGCCATATAGTTGTCGGGCGACAAGAGACCCAGTACTTC.

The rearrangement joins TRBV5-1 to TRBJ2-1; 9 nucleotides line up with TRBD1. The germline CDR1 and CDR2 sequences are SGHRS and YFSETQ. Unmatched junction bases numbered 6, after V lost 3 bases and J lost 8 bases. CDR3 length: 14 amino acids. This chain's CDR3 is CASSSGQGRDEQFF. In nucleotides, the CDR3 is TGCGCCAGCAGCTCCGGACAGGGGAGGGATGAGCAGTTCTTC.

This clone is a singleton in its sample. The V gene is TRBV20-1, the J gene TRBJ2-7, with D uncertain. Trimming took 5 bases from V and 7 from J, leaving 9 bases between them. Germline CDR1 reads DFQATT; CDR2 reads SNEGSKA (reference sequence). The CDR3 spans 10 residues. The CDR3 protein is CSAGVLEQYF. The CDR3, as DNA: TGCAGTGCTGGGGTGTTGGAGCAGTACTTC.

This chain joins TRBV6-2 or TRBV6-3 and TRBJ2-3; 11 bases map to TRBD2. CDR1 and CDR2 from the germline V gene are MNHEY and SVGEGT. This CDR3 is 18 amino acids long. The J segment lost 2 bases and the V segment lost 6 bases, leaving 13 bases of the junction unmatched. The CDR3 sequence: CASSAARLAGPLTDTQYF. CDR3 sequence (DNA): TGTGCCAGCAGCGCTGCCAGACTAGCGGGGCCACTCACAGATACGCAGTATTTT.

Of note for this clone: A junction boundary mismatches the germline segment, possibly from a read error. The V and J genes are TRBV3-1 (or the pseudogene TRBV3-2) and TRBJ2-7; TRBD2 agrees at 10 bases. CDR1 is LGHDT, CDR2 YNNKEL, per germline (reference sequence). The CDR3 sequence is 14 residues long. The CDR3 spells CASSPTSGSSEQYF. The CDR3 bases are TGTGCCAGCAGCCCGACTAGCGGGTCCTCCGAGCAGTACTTC.

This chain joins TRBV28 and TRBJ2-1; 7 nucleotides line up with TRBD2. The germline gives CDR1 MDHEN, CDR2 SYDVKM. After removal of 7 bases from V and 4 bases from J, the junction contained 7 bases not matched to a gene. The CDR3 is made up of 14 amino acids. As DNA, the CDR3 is TGTGCCAGCACGCGAGCGGGGTTTTACAATGAGCAGTTCTTC. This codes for CASTRAGFYNEQFF. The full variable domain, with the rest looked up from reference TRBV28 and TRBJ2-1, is DVKVTQSSRYLVKRTGEKVFLECVQDMDHENMFWYRQDPGLGLRLIYFSYDVKMKEKGDIPEGYSVSREKKERFSLILESASTNQTSMYLCASTRAGFYNEQFFGPGTRLTVL.

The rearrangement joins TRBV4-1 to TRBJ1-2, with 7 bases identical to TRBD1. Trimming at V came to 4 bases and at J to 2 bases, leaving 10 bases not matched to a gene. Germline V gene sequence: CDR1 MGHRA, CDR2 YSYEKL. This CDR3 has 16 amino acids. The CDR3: CASSLGGGGANYGYTF. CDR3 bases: TGCGCCAGCAGCCTCGGGGGAGGGGGCGCGAACTATGGCTACACCTTC.

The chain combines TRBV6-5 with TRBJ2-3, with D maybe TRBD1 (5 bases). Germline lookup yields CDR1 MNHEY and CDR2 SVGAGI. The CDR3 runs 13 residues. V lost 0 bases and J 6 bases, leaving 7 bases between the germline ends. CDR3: CASSYSRGDTQYF. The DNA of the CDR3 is TGTGCCAGCAGTTACTCTAGGGGTGATACGCAGTATTTT.

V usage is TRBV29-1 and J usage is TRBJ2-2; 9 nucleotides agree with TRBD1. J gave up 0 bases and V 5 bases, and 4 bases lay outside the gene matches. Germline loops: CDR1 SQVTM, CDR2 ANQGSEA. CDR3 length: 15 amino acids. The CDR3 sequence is CSVRQGVSNTGELFF. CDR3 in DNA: TGCAGCGTTCGACAGGGGGTGTCGAACACCGGGGAGCTGTTTTTT.

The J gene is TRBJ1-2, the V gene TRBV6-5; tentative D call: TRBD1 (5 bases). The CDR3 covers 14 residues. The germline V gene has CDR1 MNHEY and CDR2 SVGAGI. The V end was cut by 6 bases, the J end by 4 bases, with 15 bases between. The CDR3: CASSLGQNLYGYTF. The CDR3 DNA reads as TGTGCCAGCAGCCTGGGGCAAAACCTCTATGGCTACACCTTC.

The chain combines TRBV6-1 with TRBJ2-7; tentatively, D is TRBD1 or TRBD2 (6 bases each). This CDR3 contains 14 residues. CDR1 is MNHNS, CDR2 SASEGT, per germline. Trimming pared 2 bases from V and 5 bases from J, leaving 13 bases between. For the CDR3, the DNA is TGTGCCAGCAGTGAATTGGGGGGCTTCAACGAGCAGTACTTC. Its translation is CASSELGGFNEQYF.

The CDR3 is CASSLGTVRSPLHF. CDR3 bases: TGCGCCAGCAGCCTCGGGACAGTTAGGTCACCCCTCCACTTT. This chain connects TRBV5-1 to TRBJ1-6; 7 bases fit TRBD1. The CDR3 runs to 14 residues. V trimming: 4 bases; J trimming: 10 bases; junction bases outside the gene matches: 8. Germline CDR1 SGHRS, CDR2 YFSETQ. Supplemented by reference TRBV5-1 and TRBJ1-6, the full variable domain reads KAGVTQTPRYLIKTRGQQVTLSCSPISGHRSVSWYQQTPGQGLQFLFEYFSETQRNKGNFPGRFSGRQFSNSRSEMNVSTLELGDSALYLCASSLGTVRSPLHFGNGTRLTVT.

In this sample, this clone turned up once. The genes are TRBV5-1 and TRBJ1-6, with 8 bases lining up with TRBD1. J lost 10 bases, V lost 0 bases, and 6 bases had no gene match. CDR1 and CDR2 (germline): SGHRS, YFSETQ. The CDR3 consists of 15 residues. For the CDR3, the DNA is TGCGCCAGCAGCTTGGCCGGACAGGGACGATCACCCCTCCACTTT. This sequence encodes CASSLAGQGRSPLHF.

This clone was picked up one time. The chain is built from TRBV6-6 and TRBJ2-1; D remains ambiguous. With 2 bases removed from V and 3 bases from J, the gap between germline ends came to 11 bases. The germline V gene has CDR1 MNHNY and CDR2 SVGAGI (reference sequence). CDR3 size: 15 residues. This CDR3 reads CASSYNLENYNEQFF. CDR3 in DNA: TGTGCCAGCAGTTACAATTTGGAAAACTACAATGAGCAGTTCTTC.

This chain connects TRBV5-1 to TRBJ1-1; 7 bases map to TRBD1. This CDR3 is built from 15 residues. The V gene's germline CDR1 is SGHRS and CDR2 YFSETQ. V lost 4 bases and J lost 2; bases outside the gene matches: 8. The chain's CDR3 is CASSPGQAINTEAFF. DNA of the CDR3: TGCGCCAGCAGCCCCGGACAGGCGATCAACACTGAAGCTTTCTTT.

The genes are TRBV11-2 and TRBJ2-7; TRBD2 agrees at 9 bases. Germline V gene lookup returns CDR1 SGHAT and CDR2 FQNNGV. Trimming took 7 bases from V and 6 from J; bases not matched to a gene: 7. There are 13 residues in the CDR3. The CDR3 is CASTIAGVSEQYF. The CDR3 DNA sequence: TGTGCCAGCACAATAGCGGGAGTCTCCGAGCAGTACTTC.

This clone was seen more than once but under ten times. CDR3 in amino acids: CASSPITSAGSTDTQYF. The CDR3 nucleotides read TGTGCCAGCAGCCCCATAACTAGCGCCGGTAGCACAGATACGCAGTATTTT. The chain joins TRBV7-3 to TRBJ2-3, with 7 bases identical to TRBD2. The CDR3 has 17 amino acids. Germline loops: CDR1 SGHTA, CDR2 FQGTGA. V lost 5 bases to trimming and J lost 0 bases; unmatched junction nucleotides: 11.

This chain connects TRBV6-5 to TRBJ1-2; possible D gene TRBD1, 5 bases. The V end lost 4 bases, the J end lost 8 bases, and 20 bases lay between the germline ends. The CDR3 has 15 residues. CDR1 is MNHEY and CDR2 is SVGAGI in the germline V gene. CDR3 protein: CASSSGLRSFRGYTF. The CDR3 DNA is TGTGCCAGCAGTTCGGGACTGAGGAGCTTTAGGGGCTACACCTTC.

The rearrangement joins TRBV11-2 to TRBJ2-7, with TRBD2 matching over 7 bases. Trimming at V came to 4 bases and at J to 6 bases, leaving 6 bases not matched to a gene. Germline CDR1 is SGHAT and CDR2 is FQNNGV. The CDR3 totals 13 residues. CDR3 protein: CASSSGLVREQYF. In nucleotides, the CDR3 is TGTGCCAGCAGCTCCGGACTAGTTCGCGAGCAGTACTTC.

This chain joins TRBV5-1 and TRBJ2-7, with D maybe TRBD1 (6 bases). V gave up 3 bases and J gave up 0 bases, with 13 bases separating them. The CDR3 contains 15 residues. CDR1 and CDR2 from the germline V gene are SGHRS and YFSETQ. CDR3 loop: CASSSGQFGSYEQYF. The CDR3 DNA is TGCGCCAGCAGCTCGGGACAATTCGGCTCCTACGAGCAGTACTTC.

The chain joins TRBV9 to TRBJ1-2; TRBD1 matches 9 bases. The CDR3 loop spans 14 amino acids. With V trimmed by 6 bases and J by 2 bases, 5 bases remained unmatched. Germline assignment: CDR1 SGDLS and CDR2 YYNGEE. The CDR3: CASTSGTGNYGYTF. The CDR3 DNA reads TGTGCCAGCACCTCTGGGACAGGGAACTATGGCTACACCTTC.

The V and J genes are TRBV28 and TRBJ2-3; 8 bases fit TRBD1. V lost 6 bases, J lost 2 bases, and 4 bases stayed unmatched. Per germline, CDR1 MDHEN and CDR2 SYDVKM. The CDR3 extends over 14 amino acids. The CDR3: CASSRTGYTDTQYF. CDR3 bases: TGTGCCAGCAGCAGGACAGGGTACACAGATACGCAGTATTTT.